Sequencing of this T cell receptor beta chain was carried out in a study of T cells after yellow fever vaccination. Comments on this clonotype: The antigen remains undetermined.

One entry per CDR3 protein results from TCRdb running MiXCR on the 5' RACE reads. The repertoire has more than 300,000 distinct CDR3 sequences, over 8.5% of them found once; the top ten carry about 3%. Unmatched junction bases numbered 7, after V lost 3 bases and J lost 5 bases. The CDR3 length is 15 residues. Study-wide results and limits: A weaker but faster secondary response was observed, peaking on day 5 versus 15. Bulk-population clonotypes that are abundant could appear as contaminants in FACS-sorted repertoires.

The material sequenced was CD4+ T cells sorted from PBMCs, taken 45 days after the yellow fever booster vaccination. This chain links TRBV12-3 or TRBV12-4 with TRBJ2-4; 7 nucleotides line up with TRBD1. This receptor was identified in a man aged 18 to 29 who received the YFV17D yellow fever vaccine. CDR3 protein: CASSFQGTVENIQYF. DNA for the CDR3: TGTGCCAGCAGTTTTCAAGGGACAGTCGAAAACATTCAGTACTTC.